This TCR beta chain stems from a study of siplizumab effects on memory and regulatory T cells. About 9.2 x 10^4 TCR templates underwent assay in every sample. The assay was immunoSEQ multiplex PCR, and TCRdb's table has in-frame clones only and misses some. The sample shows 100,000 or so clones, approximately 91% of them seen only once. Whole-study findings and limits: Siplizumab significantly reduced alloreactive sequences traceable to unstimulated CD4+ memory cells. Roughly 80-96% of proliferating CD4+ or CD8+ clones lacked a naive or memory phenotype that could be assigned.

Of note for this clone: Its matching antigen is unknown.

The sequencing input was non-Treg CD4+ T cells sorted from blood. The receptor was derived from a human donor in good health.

The CDR3: CASRQNTGELFF. CDR3 DNA sequence: TGTGCCAGCAGGCAGAACACCGGGGAGCTGTTTTTT. The genes are TRBV25-1 and TRBJ2-2; D is ambiguous. The ends were cut back, 6 bases at V and 1 base at J, with 3 bases in the middle. This CDR3 has 12 amino acids. Germline V gene sequence: CDR1 MGHDK, CDR2 SYGVNS.